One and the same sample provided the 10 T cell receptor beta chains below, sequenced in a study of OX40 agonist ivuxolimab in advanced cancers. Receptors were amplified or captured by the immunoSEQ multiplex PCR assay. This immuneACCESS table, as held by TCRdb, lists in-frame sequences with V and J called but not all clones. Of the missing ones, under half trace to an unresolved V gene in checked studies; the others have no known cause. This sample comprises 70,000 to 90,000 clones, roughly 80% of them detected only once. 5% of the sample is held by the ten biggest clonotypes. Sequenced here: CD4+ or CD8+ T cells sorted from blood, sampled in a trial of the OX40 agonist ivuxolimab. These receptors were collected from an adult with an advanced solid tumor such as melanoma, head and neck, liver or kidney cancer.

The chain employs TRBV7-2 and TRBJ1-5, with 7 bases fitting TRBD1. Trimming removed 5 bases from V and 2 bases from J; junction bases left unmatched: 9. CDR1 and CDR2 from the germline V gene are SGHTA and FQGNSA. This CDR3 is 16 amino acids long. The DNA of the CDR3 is TGTGCCAGCAGCCAAACCGGGACAGCAGGCAATCAGCCCCAGCATTTT. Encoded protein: CASSQTGTAGNQPQHF.

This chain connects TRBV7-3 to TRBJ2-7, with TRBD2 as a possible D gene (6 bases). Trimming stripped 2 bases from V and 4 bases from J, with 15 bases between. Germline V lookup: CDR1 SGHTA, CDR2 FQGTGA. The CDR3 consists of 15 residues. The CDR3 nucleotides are TGTGCCAGCAGCTTAGTCCTGGGGGGATCGTACGAGCAGTACTTC. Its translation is CASSLVLGGSYEQYF.

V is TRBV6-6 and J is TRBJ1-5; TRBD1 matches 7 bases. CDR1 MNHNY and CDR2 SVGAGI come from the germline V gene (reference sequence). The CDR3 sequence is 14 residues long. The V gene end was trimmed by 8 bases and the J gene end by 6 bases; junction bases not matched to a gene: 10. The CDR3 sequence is CASGDRVRVQPQHF. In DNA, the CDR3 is TGTGCCAGCGGCGACAGGGTCAGGGTTCAGCCCCAGCATTTT.

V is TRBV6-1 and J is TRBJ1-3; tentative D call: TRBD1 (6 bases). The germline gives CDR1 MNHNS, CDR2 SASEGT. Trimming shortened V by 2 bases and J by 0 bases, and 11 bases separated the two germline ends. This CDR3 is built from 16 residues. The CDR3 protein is CASSEKTGDSGNTIYF. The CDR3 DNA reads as TGTGCCAGCAGTGAAAAGACAGGAGACTCTGGAAACACCATATATTTT.

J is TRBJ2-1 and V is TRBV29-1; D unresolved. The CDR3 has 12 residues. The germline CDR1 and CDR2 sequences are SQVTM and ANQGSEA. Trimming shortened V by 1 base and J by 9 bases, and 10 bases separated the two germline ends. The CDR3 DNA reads TGCAGCGTTGAAGGGGATAAGGCTGAGCAGTTCTTC. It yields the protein CSVEGDKAEQFF.

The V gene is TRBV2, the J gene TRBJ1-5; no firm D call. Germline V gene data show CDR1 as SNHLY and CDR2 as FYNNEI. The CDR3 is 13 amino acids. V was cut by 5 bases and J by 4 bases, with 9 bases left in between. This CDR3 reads CASSFNENQPQHF. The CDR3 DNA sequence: TGTGCCAGCAGTTTTAATGAGAATCAGCCCCAGCATTTT.

Written as DNA, the CDR3 is TGCGCCAGCAGCGGTCAAGGGGGGAATACGCAGTATTTT. This encodes CASSGQGGNTQYF. V gene TRBV5-1 combines with J gene TRBJ2-3; perhaps D is TRBD1 or TRBD2 (6 bases each). From germline, CDR1 is SGHRS and CDR2 YFSETQ. With 4 bases removed from V and 7 bases from J, the gap between germline ends came to 13 bases. The CDR3 is 13 residues long.

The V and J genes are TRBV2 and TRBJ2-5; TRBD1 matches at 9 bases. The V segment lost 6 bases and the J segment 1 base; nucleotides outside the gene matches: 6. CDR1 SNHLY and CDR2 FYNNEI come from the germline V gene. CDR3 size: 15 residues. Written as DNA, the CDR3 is TGTGCCAGCAGCGGCCCGACAGGGGGCCAAGAGACCCAGTACTTC. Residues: CASSGPTGGQETQYF. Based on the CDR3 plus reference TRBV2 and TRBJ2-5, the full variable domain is EPEVTQTPSHQVTQMGQEVILRCVPISNHLYFYWYRQILGQKVEFLVSFYNNEISEKSEIFDDQFSVERPDGSNFTLKIRSTKLEDSAMYFCASSGPTGGQETQYFGPGTRLLVL.

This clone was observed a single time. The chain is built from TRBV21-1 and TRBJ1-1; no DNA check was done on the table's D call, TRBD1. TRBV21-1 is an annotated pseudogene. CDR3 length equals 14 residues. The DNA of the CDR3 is TGTGCCAGCAGGGGGACAGGGTATGTCACTGAAGCTTTCTTT. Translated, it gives CASRGTGYVTEAFF.

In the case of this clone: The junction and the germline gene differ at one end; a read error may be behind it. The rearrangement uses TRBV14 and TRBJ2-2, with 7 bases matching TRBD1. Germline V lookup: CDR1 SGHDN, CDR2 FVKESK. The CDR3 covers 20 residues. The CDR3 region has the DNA TGTGCCAGCAGCCAAAATACAGGGGCAGGGAGTCGACGATGGCACCGGGGAGCTGTTTTT. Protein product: CASSQNTGAGSRRWHRGAVF.